This T cell receptor (beta chain) was retrieved from a study of blood T cell repertoires in COVID-19. In the study overall: Nucleic acid was either cDNA or gDNA, and it came from T cells, B-cell-depleted T cells, or PBMCs.

Clinical history as reported by participants underpinned cohort assignment. This CDR3 region has 16 residues. Unmatched junction bases numbered 11, after V lost 5 bases and J lost 4 bases. From germline, CDR1 is SGHRS and CDR2 YFSETQ. Authors' analysis steps: Amplification of reference gene primers provided the estimated nucleated cell counts. TCRdb keeps only in-frame clones here, not all; method: immunoSEQ multiplex PCR. The DNA gave D and trimming, while V, J and clone size come from that table. Here the sample spans 300,000 to 400,000 clones, 90% being singletons. V gene TRBV5-1 combines with J gene TRBJ2-2; 7 positions agree with TRBD1. The sequencing sample was made of PBMCs or T cells enriched from blood (not recorded which). The TCR comes from a man between 60 and 75 years old who had recovered from COVID-19. The CDR3, as DNA: TGCGCCAGCAGTCAGGGGGATCGAGTAAGCACCGGGGAGCTGTTTTTT. This gives the protein CASSQGDRVSTGELFF.